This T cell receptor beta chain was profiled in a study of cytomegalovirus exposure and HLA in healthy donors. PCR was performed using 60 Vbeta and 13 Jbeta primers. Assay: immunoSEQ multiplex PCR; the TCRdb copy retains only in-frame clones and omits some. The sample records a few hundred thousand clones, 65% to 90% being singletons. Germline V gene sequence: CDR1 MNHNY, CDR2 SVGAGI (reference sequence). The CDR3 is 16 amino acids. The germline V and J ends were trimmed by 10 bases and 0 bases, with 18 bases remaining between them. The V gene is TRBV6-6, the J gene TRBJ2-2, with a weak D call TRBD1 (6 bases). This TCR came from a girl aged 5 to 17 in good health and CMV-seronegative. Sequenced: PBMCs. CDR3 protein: CAISRARQANTGELFF. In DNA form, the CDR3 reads TGTGCCATCTCCCGCGCTCGACAGGCGAACACCGGGGAGCTGTTTTTT.